The rows below give T cell receptor beta chains drawn from one sample of a study of CD8 T cells in ankylosing spondylitis. TCRdb called the 5' RACE reads again in MiXCR, with one record for every CDR3 protein. The profile shows 270,000 or so distinct CDR3 sequences, 15% to 20% of them singletons. Sample: blood, either unsorted or a sorted T cell fraction (not recorded which). These receptors all stem from a male donor with ankylosing spondylitis or in good health (not recorded which). Both conserved end residues are part of each CDR3. Fields, in order: J gene, clone size, D gene, V gene, CDR3 protein, CDR3 DNA. A D gene is named only where the DNA matches it firmly. Only some rows state a clone size, as once, few, many or a class for expanded clones.

j_gene: TRBJ2-5
abundance: NA
d_gene: NA
v_gene: TRBV11-2
CDR3aa: CASSLEPLRIETQYF
CDR3nt: TGTGCCAGCAGCTTAGAGCCACTACGTATAGAGACCCAGTACTTC

j_gene: TRBJ2-5
abundance: many
d_gene: TRBD1
v_gene: TRBV29-1
CDR3aa: CSVEPGQGETQYF
CDR3nt: TGCAGCGTCGAGCCGGGACAGGGTGAGACCCAGTACTTC

j_gene: TRBJ2-7
abundance: few
d_gene: NA
v_gene: TRBV4-1
CDR3aa: CASSQDEGFYEQYF
CDR3nt: TGCGCCAGCAGCCAAGATGAGGGATTCTACGAGCAGTACTTC

j_gene: TRBJ2-1
abundance: few
d_gene: NA
v_gene: TRBV6-5
CDR3aa: CASSLSSGIEGSYNEQFF
CDR3nt: TGTGCCAGCAGTTTGAGTAGCGGAATAGAGGGCTCCTACAATGAGCAGTTCTTC

j_gene: TRBJ1-5
abundance: NA
d_gene: TRBD1
v_gene: TRBV4-1
CDR3aa: CASSQEPTGDGQPQHF
CDR3nt: TGCGCCAGCAGCCAGGAACCAACAGGGGACGGACAGCCCCAGCATTTT

j_gene: TRBJ2-1
abundance: NA
d_gene: TRBD2
v_gene: TRBV5-1
CDR3aa: CASSLILREDSYNEQFF
CDR3nt: TGCGCCAGCAGCTTGATCTTGCGGGAGGACTCCTACAATGAGCAGTTCTTC

j_gene: TRBJ2-1
abundance: NA
d_gene: TRBD2
v_gene: TRBV4-2
CDR3aa: CASSQPKRERYNEQFF
CDR3nt: TGTGCCAGCAGCCAACCCAAGCGGGAGAGATACAATGAGCAGTTCTTC

j_gene: TRBJ2-7
abundance: NA
d_gene: TRBD1
v_gene: TRBV6-5
CDR3aa: CASSSFDRDEQYF
CDR3nt: TGTGCCAGCAGTTCCTTCGACAGGGACGAGCAGTACTTC

j_gene: TRBJ2-7
abundance: NA
d_gene: NA
v_gene: TRBV27
CDR3aa: CAAGGAVHEQYF
CDR3nt: TGTGCCGCAGGGGGGGCCGTCCACGAGCAGTACTTC

j_gene: TRBJ2-5
abundance: few
d_gene: TRBD2
v_gene: TRBV12-3/TRBV12-4
CDR3aa: CASSLEGGRRETQYF
CDR3nt: TGTGCCAGCAGTTTAGAAGGCGGGAGACGCGAGACCCAGTACTTC

j_gene: TRBJ1-1
abundance: many
d_gene: NA
v_gene: TRBV7-9
CDR3aa: CASSQAGNTEAFF
CDR3nt: TGTGCCAGCAGTCAGGCAGGGAACACTGAAGCTTTCTTT

j_gene: TRBJ2-7
abundance: NA
d_gene: NA
v_gene: TRBV29-1
CDR3aa: CSVERAEGYEQYF
CDR3nt: TGCAGCGTTGAAAGGGCAGAAGGCTACGAGCAGTACTTC

j_gene: TRBJ2-1
abundance: few
d_gene: NA
v_gene: TRBV6-1
CDR3aa: CASRRRPPTFNEQFF
CDR3nt: TGTGCCAGCAGACGACGGCCTCCTACGTTCAATGAGCAGTTCTTC

j_gene: TRBJ2-5
abundance: once
d_gene: NA
v_gene: TRBV9
CDR3aa: CASSVAGTVGETQYF
CDR3nt: TGTGCCAGCAGCGTAGCCGGGACCGTGGGGGAGACCCAGTACTTC

j_gene: TRBJ2-7
abundance: NA
d_gene: NA
v_gene: TRBV4-1
CDR3aa: CASSQDTGTGYEQYF
CDR3nt: TGCGCCAGCAGCCAAGATACGGGTACGGGCTACGAGCAGTACTTC

j_gene: TRBJ1-1
abundance: NA
d_gene: NA
v_gene: TRBV19
CDR3aa: CASTRGQGLSTEAFF
CDR3nt: TGTGCCAGTACCCGGGGGCAGGGGTTGAGCACTGAAGCTTTCTTT

j_gene: TRBJ2-1
abundance: many
d_gene: TRBD2
v_gene: TRBV12-3/TRBV12-4
CDR3aa: CASSLGLAGDYNEQFF
CDR3nt: TGTGCCAGCAGTTTAGGGCTAGCGGGGGACTACAATGAGCAGTTCTTC

j_gene: TRBJ2-1
abundance: NA
d_gene: TRBD2
v_gene: TRBV29-1
CDR3aa: CSVASSGANYNEQFF
CDR3nt: TGCAGCGTTGCATCTAGCGGGGCTAATTACAATGAGCAGTTCTTC

j_gene: TRBJ2-7
abundance: few
d_gene: TRBD1
v_gene: TRBV12-3/TRBV12-4
CDR3aa: CASSLLGTGESYEQYF
CDR3nt: TGTGCCAGCAGTTTATTGGGGACAGGGGAATCCTACGAGCAGTACTTC

j_gene: TRBJ2-7
abundance: many
d_gene: TRBD2
v_gene: TRBV20-1
CDR3aa: CSAREVGLLAGGLHEQYF
CDR3nt: TGCAGTGCTAGAGAGGTCGGGCTTCTAGCGGGAGGTTTGCACGAGCAGTACTTC

j_gene: TRBJ1-5
abundance: NA
d_gene: NA
v_gene: TRBV12-3/TRBV12-4
CDR3aa: CASSLEYREDRQPQHF
CDR3nt: TGTGCCAGCAGTTTAGAATACAGGGAGGACCGGCAGCCCCAGCATTTT

j_gene: TRBJ2-7
abundance: NA
d_gene: TRBD1
v_gene: TRBV12-3/TRBV12-4
CDR3aa: CASSTTGNYEQYF
CDR3nt: TGTGCCAGCAGTACGACAGGGAACTACGAGCAGTACTTC

j_gene: TRBJ2-2
abundance: few
d_gene: TRBD2
v_gene: TRBV10-3
CDR3aa: CAISSLTSGVITGELFF
CDR3nt: TGTGCCATCAGTTCCTTGACTAGCGGGGTCATCACCGGGGAGCTGTTTTTT

j_gene: TRBJ2-1
abundance: few
d_gene: NA
v_gene: TRBV29-1
CDR3aa: CSVVGSVQGDNEQFF
CDR3nt: TGCAGCGTTGTAGGTTCCGTACAGGGCGACAATGAGCAGTTCTTC

j_gene: TRBJ2-7
abundance: few
d_gene: NA
v_gene: TRBV7-9
CDR3aa: CASSSTRVGYEQYF
CDR3nt: TGTGCCAGCAGCTCCACGCGTGTGGGGTACGAGCAGTACTTC

j_gene: TRBJ2-7
abundance: NA
d_gene: NA
v_gene: TRBV4-1
CDR3aa: CASSQEGRNYEQYF
CDR3nt: TGCGCCAGCAGCCAAGAAGGACGGAATTACGAGCAGTACTTC

j_gene: TRBJ2-4
abundance: NA
d_gene: NA
v_gene: TRBV5-6
CDR3aa: CASSSETGFLDKNIQYF
CDR3nt: TGTGCCAGCAGCTCGGAAACAGGATTTTTAGACAAAAACATTCAGTACTTC

j_gene: TRBJ2-5
abundance: few
d_gene: TRBD2
v_gene: TRBV2
CDR3aa: CASSRAGGYQETQYF
CDR3nt: TGTGCCAGCAGCCGGGCGGGAGGGTACCAAGAGACCCAGTACTTC

j_gene: TRBJ2-7
abundance: few
d_gene: TRBD2
v_gene: TRBV7-2
CDR3aa: CASSLGKLAGGGYEQYF
CDR3nt: TGTGCCAGCAGCTTGGGAAAACTAGCGGGAGGAGGCTACGAGCAGTACTTC

j_gene: TRBJ2-7
abundance: few
d_gene: NA
v_gene: TRBV4-3
CDR3aa: CASSPPERDDEQYF
CDR3nt: TGCGCCAGCAGCCCCCCGGAGAGGGATGACGAGCAGTACTTC

j_gene: TRBJ2-2
abundance: few
d_gene: NA
v_gene: TRBV11-2
CDR3aa: CASSPGTTGELFF
CDR3nt: TGTGCCAGCAGCCCAGGGACCACCGGGGAGCTGTTTTTT

j_gene: TRBJ1-2
abundance: few
d_gene: NA
v_gene: TRBV14
CDR3aa: CASSQVGLHGYTF
CDR3nt: TGTGCCAGCAGCCAAGTAGGGCTCCACGGCTACACCTTC

j_gene: TRBJ1-5
abundance: NA
d_gene: NA
v_gene: TRBV5-1
CDR3aa: CASSLEAGNQPQHF
CDR3nt: TGCGCCAGCAGCTTGGAGGCAGGGAATCAGCCCCAGCATTTT

j_gene: TRBJ2-3
abundance: NA
d_gene: NA
v_gene: TRBV6-5
CDR3aa: CASSYSGGAPRYF
CDR3nt: TGTGCCAGCAGTTACTCGGGGGGGGCACCTCGGTATTTT

j_gene: TRBJ2-7
abundance: NA
d_gene: TRBD2
v_gene: TRBV19
CDR3aa: CASSGTSGDYEQYF
CDR3nt: TGTGCCAGTAGTGGGACTAGCGGGGACTACGAGCAGTACTTC

j_gene: TRBJ1-6
abundance: many
d_gene: NA
v_gene: TRBV20-1
CDR3aa: CSASGDGDGGPLHF
CDR3nt: TGCAGTGCCTCCGGGGACGGGGATGGAGGGCCCCTCCACTTT

j_gene: TRBJ2-7
abundance: NA
d_gene: NA
v_gene: TRBV7-9
CDR3aa: CASSLEGNYEQYF
CDR3nt: TGTGCCAGCAGCTTAGAGGGGAACTACGAGCAGTACTTC

j_gene: TRBJ1-5
abundance: many
d_gene: NA
v_gene: TRBV6-5
CDR3aa: CASSYGDSQPQHF
CDR3nt: TGTGCCAGCAGTTACGGGGATTCTCAGCCCCAGCATTTT

j_gene: TRBJ1-1
abundance: few
d_gene: TRBD1
v_gene: TRBV4-2
CDR3aa: CASSQGTGAEAFF
CDR3nt: TGTGCCAGCAGCCAAGGGACAGGGGCTGAAGCTTTCTTT

j_gene: TRBJ2-7
abundance: many
d_gene: TRBD2
v_gene: TRBV29-1
CDR3aa: CSVVGLAEVQYF
CDR3nt: TGCAGCGTTGTAGGACTAGCGGAAGTACAGTACTTC

j_gene: TRBJ2-1
abundance: NA
d_gene: NA
v_gene: TRBV29-1
CDR3aa: CSVDGTRDSRSYNEQFF
CDR3nt: TGCAGCGTTGATGGGACCAGGGATTCCCGCTCCTACAATGAGCAGTTCTTC

j_gene: TRBJ2-1
abundance: NA
d_gene: TRBD2
v_gene: TRBV6-1
CDR3aa: CASSHTSGSDNEQFF
CDR3nt: TGTGCCAGCAGTCATACTAGCGGGAGTGACAATGAGCAGTTCTTC

j_gene: TRBJ2-1
abundance: NA
d_gene: TRBD2
v_gene: TRBV2
CDR3aa: CALLLGGGNEQFF
CDR3nt: TGTGCCCTCCTTCTGGGGGGGGGGAATGAGCAGTTCTTC

j_gene: TRBJ2-7
abundance: few
d_gene: TRBD2
v_gene: TRBV12-3/TRBV12-4
CDR3aa: CASSVGGYEQYF
CDR3nt: TGTGCCAGCAGCGTGGGGGGGTACGAGCAGTACTTC

j_gene: TRBJ2-7
abundance: NA
d_gene: TRBD1
v_gene: TRBV5-1
CDR3aa: CASSFGTGVTYEQYF
CDR3nt: TGCGCCAGCAGCTTTGGGACAGGGGTTACCTACGAGCAGTACTTC

j_gene: TRBJ1-5
abundance: few
d_gene: NA
v_gene: TRBV4-1
CDR3aa: CASSQDLAINQPQHF
CDR3nt: TGCGCCAGCAGCCAAGATCTGGCCATCAATCAGCCCCAGCATTTT

j_gene: TRBJ2-7
abundance: many
d_gene: NA
v_gene: TRBV3-1
CDR3aa: CASSQSSESYEQYF
CDR3nt: TGTGCCAGCAGCCAATCCAGCGAGTCCTACGAGCAGTACTTC

j_gene: TRBJ1-1
abundance: few
d_gene: NA
v_gene: TRBV5-1
CDR3aa: CASSRQAGGEAFF
CDR3nt: TGCGCCAGCAGCCGACAGGCCGGGGGGGAAGCTTTCTTT

j_gene: TRBJ2-3
abundance: NA
d_gene: NA
v_gene: TRBV7-2
CDR3aa: CASSNRGDTQYF
CDR3nt: TGTGCCAGCAGCAACAGAGGAGATACGCAGTATTTT

j_gene: TRBJ2-7
abundance: few
d_gene: NA
v_gene: TRBV20-1
CDR3aa: CSARPWGVNEQYF
CDR3nt: TGCAGTGCTAGACCCTGGGGGGTGAACGAGCAGTACTTC

j_gene: TRBJ2-1
abundance: few
d_gene: TRBD2
v_gene: TRBV4-1
CDR3aa: CASSQDRLAVTYNEQFF
CDR3nt: TGCGCCAGCAGCCAAGATCGTCTAGCGGTGACCTACAATGAGCAGTTCTTC

j_gene: TRBJ1-4
abundance: many
d_gene: NA
v_gene: TRBV2
CDR3aa: CASRDPSAPATNEKLFF
CDR3nt: TGTGCCAGCCGGGACCCATCAGCCCCTGCAACTAATGAAAAACTGTTTTTT

j_gene: TRBJ1-1
abundance: many
d_gene: NA
v_gene: TRBV27
CDR3aa: CASRRNTEAFF
CDR3nt: TGTGCCAGCAGGAGGAACACTGAAGCTTTCTTT

j_gene: TRBJ1-1
abundance: many
d_gene: TRBD1
v_gene: TRBV10-3
CDR3aa: CAISERGQASTEAFF
CDR3nt: TGTGCCATCAGTGAGCGGGGACAGGCTAGCACTGAAGCTTTCTTT

j_gene: TRBJ2-7
abundance: many
d_gene: TRBD1
v_gene: TRBV12-3/TRBV12-4
CDR3aa: CASSFGQGAFYEQYF
CDR3nt: TGTGCCAGCAGTTTCGGACAGGGGGCCTTCTACGAGCAGTACTTC

j_gene: TRBJ2-5
abundance: NA
d_gene: NA
v_gene: TRBV20-1
CDR3aa: CSAPQGASVGETQYF
CDR3nt: TGCAGTGCCCCTCAAGGCGCGTCGGTTGGAGAGACCCAGTACTTC

j_gene: TRBJ2-1
abundance: many
d_gene: NA
v_gene: TRBV20-1
CDR3aa: CSARDTRNYNEQFF
CDR3nt: TGCAGTGCTAGAGATACGAGAAACTACAATGAGCAGTTCTTC

j_gene: TRBJ2-6
abundance: NA
d_gene: TRBD1
v_gene: TRBV2
CDR3aa: CASSSRDRAGANVLTF
CDR3nt: TGTGCCAGCAGTTCCCGGGACAGGGCCGGGGCCAACGTCCTGACTTTC

j_gene: TRBJ2-3
abundance: once
d_gene: NA
v_gene: TRBV3-1
CDR3aa: CASSQDQESLSDTQYF
CDR3nt: TGTGCCAGCAGCCAAGATCAAGAGAGCCTTTCAGATACGCAGTATTTT

j_gene: TRBJ2-1
abundance: few
d_gene: TRBD1
v_gene: TRBV15
CDR3aa: CATSFTGGNEQFF
CDR3nt: TGTGCCACCAGCTTCACAGGGGGCAATGAGCAGTTCTTC